The 32 T cell receptor beta chains given below trace back to one sample, sequenced in a study of CD8+ T cells in alopecia areata. Treatment of the sample: oral pan-JAK inhibitor, 5-10 mg twice daily. Extracted RNA was reverse transcribed into cDNA, the sequencing template. Libraries were prepared by immunoSEQ multiplex PCR; TCRdb keeps only in-frame clonotypes and omits some of them. The sample includes over 85,000 clones, just over 70% of them seen just once. Sequenced here: CD8+ T cells sorted from blood, sampled around week 42, from a patient treated with tofacitinib. The receptors were gathered from a human donor with alopecia areata.

The CDR3 nucleotides are TGTGCCAGCAGCTTGGGCGGTAGCTCCTACGAGCAGTACTTC. This encodes CASSLGGSSYEQYF. The rearrangement uses TRBV5-6 and TRBJ2-7; the D is unclear. Germline CDR1 and CDR2: SGHDT and YYEEEE. The V end was cut by 0 bases, the J end by 0 bases, with 7 bases between. The CDR3 covers 14 residues.

The V and J genes are TRBV5-6 and TRBJ1-5; no clear D. V lost 6 bases and J lost 3, with 13 bases in between. The CDR3 spans 14 residues. Looked up from germline, CDR1 is SGHDT and CDR2 is YYEEEE. The CDR3 nucleotides are TGTGCCAGCAATGAGGCAGATTCCAATCAGCCCCAGCATTTT. As protein: CASNEADSNQPQHF. The full variable domain, completed using reference TRBV5-6 and TRBJ1-5, is DAGVTQSPTHLIKTRGQQVTLRCSPKSGHDTVSWYQQALGQGPQFIFQYYEEEERQRGNFPDRFSGHQFPNYSSELNVNALLLGDSALYLCASNEADSNQPQHFGDGTRLSIL.

The CDR3: CASHGTGRSEQYF. For the CDR3, the DNA is TGTGCCAGCCACGGGACAGGGAGGAGCGAGCAGTACTTC. V and J are TRBV19 and TRBJ2-7, with 9 bases identical to TRBD1. With 9 bases clipped from V and 6 bases from J, the junction kept 9 bases outside the gene matches. Germline-derived CDR1 and CDR2 are LNHDA and SQIVND (reference sequence). The CDR3 runs to 13 residues.

The chain uses TRBV10-3 and TRBJ2-7; 7 nucleotides align to TRBD1. The CDR3 sequence is 18 residues long. J gave up 4 bases and V 4 bases, and 19 bases lay outside the gene matches. Germline V gene lookup returns CDR1 ENHRY and CDR2 SYGVKD. The chain's CDR3 is CAISGPGGTGDPLYEQYF. The CDR3 bases are TGTGCCATCAGTGGACCTGGGGGCACAGGGGATCCCCTTTACGAGCAGTACTTC.

In this sample, this clone turned up a few times. The chain links TRBV7-2 to TRBJ1-2, with D unresolved. V was clipped by 1 base and J by 1 base, with 10 bases between them. The CDR3 loop spans 15 amino acids. The germline V gene has CDR1 SGHTA and CDR2 FQGNSA. As DNA, the CDR3 is TGTGCCAGCAGCTTAGTATTCTCGGTTAACTATGGCTACACCTTC. Translation: CASSLVFSVNYGYTF.

Only a few counts were recorded for this clone. The V and J genes are TRBV15 and TRBJ2-5; 7 bases align to TRBD1. V lost 0 bases to trimming and J lost 3 bases; unmatched junction nucleotides: 1. Germline loops: CDR1 LNHNV, CDR2 YYDKDF (reference sequence). CDR3 length: 14 amino acids. CDR3 sequence reads: CATSRDGTEETQYF. The CDR3 nucleotides read TGTGCCACCAGCAGAGACGGGACAGAAGAGACCCAGTACTTC.

The chain carries TRBV11-3 and TRBJ2-7; D is possibly TRBD1 (6 bases). This CDR3 is 15 amino acids long. Trimming stripped 4 bases from V and 1 base from J, with 14 bases between. Per germline, CDR1 SGHNT and CDR2 YENEEA. The CDR3 nucleotides read TGTGCCAGCAGCTCCATATGGCAGGGGTCCTACGAGCAGTACTTC. Amino acids: CASSSIWQGSYEQYF.

This clone was counted once. This chain joins TRBV10-2 and TRBJ2-3, with 8 nucleotides matching TRBD2. V trimming: 0 bases; J trimming: 3 bases; junction bases outside the gene matches: 5. Looked up from germline, CDR1 is WSHSY and CDR2 is SAAADI. This CDR3 has 16 residues. The CDR3, as DNA: TGCGCCAGCAGTGAGTCTTCGGGAGGGATTACAGATACGCAGTATTTT. Translating it yields CASSESSGGITDTQYF.

The CDR3 region is CASSLAAVREQYF. Written as DNA, the CDR3 is TGTGCCAGCAGCTTGGCAGCGGTACGGGAGCAGTACTTC. This rearrangement joins TRBV5-6 to TRBJ2-7; perhaps TRBD2 as D (5 bases). The CDR3 spans 13 residues. CDR1 and CDR2 (germline): SGHDT, YYEEEE. Trimming left V 0 bases short and J 7 bases short, with 11 bases between.

The rearrangement uses TRBV19 and TRBJ1-1; tentatively, D is TRBD1 (5 bases). The CDR3 runs 12 residues. V was trimmed by 5 bases and J by 6 bases, leaving 10 bases between them. Germline CDR1 LNHDA, CDR2 SQIVND (reference sequence). The CDR3 DNA is TGTGCCAGTAGTCCCCGGGGGGCTGAAGCTTTCTTT. It codes for CASSPRGAEAFF.

This chain joins TRBV29-1 and TRBJ2-5, with D possibly called TRBD1 or TRBD2 (5 bases each). Deletions cut 4 bases from V and 0 bases from J, with 6 bases between. Germline loops: CDR1 SQVTM, CDR2 ANQGSEA. The CDR3 has 12 residues. The CDR3 here is CSVVGHQETQYF. The CDR3 DNA is TGCAGCGTTGTGGGACACCAAGAGACCCAGTACTTC.

This clone has just one count. The chain joins TRBV30 to TRBJ1-2, with D possibly TRBD1 on 5 matching bases. The CDR3 runs to 11 residues. V shed 5 bases and J shed 1 base, with 5 bases lying between them. CDR1 is GTSNPN and CDR2 is SVGIG in the germline V gene (reference sequence). CDR3 DNA sequence: TGTGCCTGGGACAGTAACTATGGCTACACCTTC. Translation: CAWDSNYGYTF.

The chain couples TRBV4-3 to TRBJ2-7; D possibly corresponds to TRBD1 (6 bases). Germline V gene sequence: CDR1 LGHNA, CDR2 YSLEER. V was trimmed by 2 bases and J by 4 bases, leaving 12 bases between them. There are 14 residues in the CDR3. Here the CDR3 DNA reads TGCGCCAGCAGCCAAACCGGGGACATTTACGAGCAGTACTTC. Its protein is CASSQTGDIYEQYF.

The V gene is TRBV14, the J gene TRBJ2-4; D is perhaps TRBD1 or TRBD2 (5 bases each). The CDR3 contains 15 residues. Germline assignment: CDR1 SGHDN and CDR2 FVKESK. V gave up 4 bases and J gave up 2 bases, with 12 bases separating them. The CDR3 DNA sequence: TGTGCCAGCAGCCCAGCCGGGACCTCCAAAAACATTCAGTACTTC. It codes for CASSPAGTSKNIQYF.

This clone was seen more than once but under ten times. This chain connects TRBV19 to TRBJ2-7, with 8 bases that match TRBD1. The germline V gene encodes CDR1 LNHDA and CDR2 SQIVND (reference sequence). The ends lost 10 bases at V and 0 bases at J; junction bases unmatched: 8. The CDR3 consists of 14 residues. CDR3 bases: TGTGCCACGAGTAGGGGGACAGGCTCCTACGAGCAGTACTTC. Translating gives CATSRGTGSYEQYF.

The V call is TRBV6-1, the J call TRBJ1-5; D is possibly TRBD1 (6 bases). This CDR3 is 13 amino acids long. Trimming removed 6 bases from V and 4 bases from J, with 10 bases in between. The germline CDR1 and CDR2 sequences are MNHNS and SASEGT. This chain's CDR3 is CASRTGHNQPQHF. Here the CDR3 DNA reads TGTGCCAGCAGGACAGGACATAATCAGCCCCAGCATTTT.

The genes are TRBV19 and TRBJ1-2; D ambiguous. With 5 bases removed from V and 13 bases from J, the gap between germline ends came to 17 bases. Per germline, CDR1 LNHDA and CDR2 SQIVND (reference sequence). The CDR3 covers 12 residues. This CDR3 reads CASSAASDPGTF. The CDR3 bases are TGTGCCAGTAGTGCGGCATCAGATCCGGGCACCTTC.

The chain couples TRBV27 to TRBJ2-3, with D perhaps matching TRBD2 (6 bases). Germline V lookup: CDR1 MNHEY, CDR2 SMNVEV (reference sequence). This CDR3 region has 16 residues. V lost 0 bases and J 2 bases, leaving 12 bases between the germline ends. CDR3 nucleotides: TGTGCCAGCAGTTTATCCCCAGGACTAAACACAGATACGCAGTATTTT. Protein product: CASSLSPGLNTDTQYF.

The J gene is TRBJ1-1, the V gene TRBV14; D call uncertain. CDR1 SGHDN and CDR2 FVKESK come from the germline V gene. The CDR3 loop spans 12 amino acids. V lost 5 bases to trimming and J lost 8 bases, with 12 bases between them. The DNA for the CDR3 is TGTGCCAGCAGCTCTCTCACGAGGGAAGCTTTCTTT. Its protein product is CASSSLTREAFF.

V and J are TRBV7-9 and TRBJ1-2; no clear D gene. Germline V gives CDR1 SEHNR, CDR2 FQNEAQ (reference sequence). V lost 1 base, J lost 8 bases, and 5 bases lay in between. The CDR3 has 11 amino acids. The CDR3 region has the DNA TGTGCCAGCAGCTTAGAGACGGGCTACACCTTC. Translation gives CASSLETGYTF.

The chain uses TRBV27 and TRBJ1-2, with 12 positions matching TRBD1. V dropped 8 bases and J dropped 8; count of bases not matched to a gene: 9. The CDR3 loop spans 14 amino acids. In germline, CDR1 is MNHEY, CDR2 SMNVEV (reference sequence). The CDR3 nucleotides read TGTGCCAGCCGATTCGGGACAGGGGGCGTAGGCTACACCTTC. It encodes CASRFGTGGVGYTF.

This chain uses TRBV13 with TRBJ1-6; 10 bases line up with TRBD1. Germline-derived CDR1 and CDR2 are PRHDT and FYEKMQ (reference sequence). This CDR3 contains 14 residues. V shed 3 bases and J 10 bases; nucleotides not matched to a gene: 3. The CDR3 coding sequence is TGTGCCAGCAGCTTCGGACAGGGGGGCTCACCCCTCCACTTT. The encoded protein is CASSFGQGGSPLHF.

The chain has TRBV6-6 and TRBJ2-3, with 11 bases fitting TRBD2. CDR3 length: 15 amino acids. CDR1 is MNHNY, CDR2 SVGAGI, per germline (reference sequence). V lost 5 bases and J lost 3; bases outside the gene matches: 4. In DNA, the CDR3 is TGTGCCAGCAGTGAGGGGACTAGCGGAACAGATACGCAGTATTTT. Protein: CASSEGTSGTDTQYF.

About this clone: This specimen includes other DNA sequences encoding the same CDR3. This sequence joins TRBV4-3 and TRBJ2-7; TRBD1 matches 10 bases. Trimming took 1 base from V and 2 from J; bases not matched to a gene: 2. The CDR3 spans 15 residues. Per germline, CDR1 LGHNA and CDR2 YSLEER. CDR3 DNA: TGCGCCAGCAGCCAAGGGACAGGGGGTGCCTACGAGCAGTACTTC. Translation: CASSQGTGGAYEQYF.

The chain uses TRBV2 and TRBJ1-5; D is possibly TRBD1 (5 bases). The CDR3 has 13 amino acids. The V gene's germline CDR1 is SNHLY and CDR2 FYNNEI. Trimming took 3 bases from V and 8 from J, leaving 11 bases between them. The CDR3 here is CASSEAAQEPQHF. CDR3 DNA sequence: TGTGCCAGCAGTGAGGCCGCACAGGAGCCCCAGCATTTT.

The chain links TRBV13 to TRBJ1-2; perhaps TRBD1 as D (5 bases). CDR1 PRHDT and CDR2 FYEKMQ come from the germline V gene (reference sequence). The CDR3 is 15 residues long. V dropped 5 bases and J dropped 2 bases, with 15 bases sitting between them. The CDR3 spells CASSAGTKDNYGYTF. DNA for the CDR3: TGTGCCAGCAGCGCGGGGACTAAAGACAACTATGGCTACACCTTC.

The chain has TRBV11-2 and TRBJ2-2; weak D call: TRBD2 (5 bases). The V end was cut by 6 bases, the J end by 0 bases, with 14 bases between. The CDR3 spans 16 residues. Per germline, CDR1 SGHAT and CDR2 FQNNGV. CDR3 residues: CASRPERTANTGELFF. CDR3 in DNA: TGTGCCAGCAGGCCGGAGCGGACCGCGAACACCGGGGAGCTGTTTTTT.

The chain links TRBV10-2 to TRBJ2-4, with D hard to call. Germline CDR1 WSHSY, CDR2 SAAADI. V was shortened by 2 bases and J by 9 bases, with 14 bases between the two germline ends. The CDR3 extends over 14 amino acids. The CDR3 here is CASSEGTLLGIQYF. The CDR3 nucleotides read TGCGCCAGCAGTGAGGGAACCCTATTGGGCATTCAGTACTTC.

The chain uses TRBV27 and TRBJ2-7, with D unclear. CDR1 and CDR2 (germline): MNHEY, SMNVEV (reference sequence). Trimming stripped 5 bases from V and 7 bases from J, with 15 bases between. This CDR3 spans 13 amino acids. DNA for the CDR3: TGTGCCAGCAGTCCCCTGCCCCTTTTTGAGCAGTACTTC. Translating gives CASSPLPLFEQYF.

The gene calls are TRBV5-1 and TRBJ2-2; no definite D call. The CDR3 spans 15 residues. The V end was cut by 6 bases, the J end by 1 base, with 13 bases between. The germline gives CDR1 SGHRS, CDR2 YFSETQ. The CDR3 protein is CASNPRAGNTGELFF. CDR3 bases: TGCGCCAGCAACCCAAGGGCTGGGAACACCGGGGAGCTGTTTTTT.

V is TRBV10-1 and J is TRBJ1-6; D unresolved. The CDR3 spans 15 residues. The germline V gene has CDR1 WNHNN and CDR2 SYGVQD (reference sequence). Trimming took 11 bases from V and 10 from J, leaving 24 bases between them. The CDR3 protein is CAAARQEIILSPLHF. The DNA for the CDR3 is TGCGCCGCCGCCCGGCAGGAGATCATCCTCTCACCCCTCCACTTT.

The rearrangement links TRBV7-2 to TRBJ1-6; D is possibly TRBD1 (5 bases). The germline V and J ends were trimmed by 5 bases and 7 bases, with 18 bases remaining between them. From germline, CDR1 is SGHTA and CDR2 FQGNSA. The CDR3 extends over 16 amino acids. CDR3 region: CASSHPEGFRNSPLHF. CDR3 DNA: TGTGCCAGCAGCCATCCCGAGGGGTTTCGCAATTCACCCCTCCACTTT.